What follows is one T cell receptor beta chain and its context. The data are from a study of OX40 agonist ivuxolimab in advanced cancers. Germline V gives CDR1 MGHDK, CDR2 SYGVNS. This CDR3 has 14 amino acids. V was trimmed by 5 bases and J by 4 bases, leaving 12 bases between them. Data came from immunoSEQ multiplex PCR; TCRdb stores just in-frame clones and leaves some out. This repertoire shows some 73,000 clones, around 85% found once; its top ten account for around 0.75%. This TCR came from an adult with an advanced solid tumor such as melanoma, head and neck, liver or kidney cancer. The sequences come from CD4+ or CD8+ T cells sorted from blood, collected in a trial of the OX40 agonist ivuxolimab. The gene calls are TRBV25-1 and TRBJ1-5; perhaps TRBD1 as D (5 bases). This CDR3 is CASSRGVKNQPQHF. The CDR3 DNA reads TGTGCCAGCAGTCGGGGGGTGAAGAATCAGCCCCAGCATTTT.